The entry that follows covers one T cell receptor (beta chain) sequence. Its antigen is undetermined. The table came from immunoSEQ multiplex PCR; TCRdb's copy has only in-frame clones and leaves some out. The table lists approximately 97,000 clones, more than 90% of them singletons. The sample comes from a study of T cells in pancreatic ductal adenocarcinoma. Study-level findings and limits: This surgical cohort overrepresents the minority presenting with early-stage disease. Mean clonality was approximately 0.12 in tumors and roughly 0.068 in blood, not significantly different. Compared with tumor, blood showed more total productive templates and around 8-fold more clonotypes. Tumors hold more CD45RO+ effector T cells, which may bias toward lower diversity.

This CDR3 comprises 15 residues. The germline gives CDR1 SGHRS, CDR2 YFSETQ. V was shortened by 3 bases and J by 1 base, with 13 bases between the two germline ends. The selected patients with pancreatic ductal adenocarcinoma had surgery but no neoadjuvant therapy. The receptor was derived from a human donor with pancreatic ductal adenocarcinoma. Sequenced material: PBMCs. The rearrangement uses TRBV5-1 and TRBJ1-1; no firm D call. CDR3 protein: CASSSDAGSNTEAFF. Here the CDR3 DNA reads TGCGCCAGCAGCTCAGATGCGGGTTCGAACACTGAAGCTTTCTTT.